Shown below are 10 T cell receptor beta chains from a single sample sequenced in a study of cytomegalovirus exposure and HLA in healthy donors. PCR primers comprised 60 Vbeta and 13 Jbeta primers. Assay: immunoSEQ multiplex PCR; the TCRdb copy retains only in-frame clones and omits some. The sample shows about 140,000 clones, 65% to 80% of them seen only once. Sequencing was carried out using PBMCs. The receptor set was obtained from a male donor in good health and CMV-seropositive.

J is TRBJ2-1 and V is TRBV7-8, with 8 bases lining up with TRBD2. The trim removed 3 bases at V and 8 bases at J, leaving 6 bases unmatched. This CDR3 spans 14 amino acids. Germline values: CDR1 SGHVS, CDR2 FQNEAQ. The CDR3 nucleotides are TGTGCCAGCAGCTTTCAACTAGCGGTCGATGAGCAGTTCTTC. Translating gives CASSFQLAVDEQFF.

The J gene is TRBJ1-4, the V gene TRBV6-1, with D possibly matching TRBD1 (5 bases). This CDR3 spans 15 amino acids. The germline gives CDR1 MNHNS, CDR2 SASEGT. Trimming took off 2 bases at V and 7 bases at J, with 14 bases between the two ends. For the CDR3, the DNA is TGTGCCAGCAGTGAAAAATCAGGGCGAGCTGAAAAACTGTTTTTT. Translated: CASSEKSGRAEKLFF.

V is TRBV28 and J is TRBJ2-3, with TRBD2 matching 10 bases. The CDR3 totals 19 residues. Germline CDR1 is MDHEN and CDR2 is SYDVKM. V shed 2 bases and J 1 base; nucleotides not matched to a gene: 12. The CDR3 region has the DNA TGTGCCAGCAGTTTAATTCGGCTAGCGGGAGCTAAGGGCACAGATACGCAGTATTTT. It is translated as CASSLIRLAGAKGTDTQYF.

The chain couples TRBV5-1 to TRBJ2-5; TRBD1 aligns across 8 bases. Germline V gene sequence: CDR1 SGHRS, CDR2 YFSETQ. V gave up 5 bases and J gave up 11 bases; unmatched junction bases: 11. The CDR3 covers 13 residues. The CDR3 sequence: CASSSGQGEEQYF. CDR3 nucleotides: TGCGCCAGCAGTTCAGGACAGGGTGAAGAGCAGTACTTC.

The rearrangement joins TRBV7-9 to TRBJ2-7; TRBD1 matches at 7 bases. The germline V gene encodes CDR1 SEHNR and CDR2 FQNEAQ (reference sequence). This CDR3 spans 15 amino acids. Unmatched junction bases numbered 6, after V lost 4 bases and J lost 0 bases. The CDR3 DNA reads as TGTGCCAGCAGCTCGACAGGGAGCTTCTCCTACGAGCAGTACTTC. Its protein product is CASSSTGSFSYEQYF.

This clone was seen more than once but under ten times. J is TRBJ2-5 and V is TRBV4-2; 10 positions match TRBD2. The germline CDR1 and CDR2 sequences are LGHNA and YNFKEQ. This CDR3 contains 17 residues. V lost 4 bases to trimming and J lost 9 bases; unmatched junction nucleotides: 17. As DNA, the CDR3 is TGTGCCAGCAGCCTCGACTTAGCGGGGGGTGGGGGGAGAGCCCAGTACTTC. It is translated as CASSLDLAGGGGRAQYF.

V and J are TRBV6-6 and TRBJ1-5; D unclear. Deletions cut 2 bases from V and 1 base from J, with 9 bases between. CDR1 is MNHNY and CDR2 is SVGAGI in the germline V gene (reference sequence). This CDR3 has 15 residues. The CDR3 sequence: CASSYLRLSNQPQHF. DNA of the CDR3: TGTGCCAGCAGTTACCTGCGGCTAAGCAATCAGCCCCAGCATTTT.

The genes are TRBV5-1 and TRBJ1-2, with D tentatively TRBD1 (6 bases). This CDR3 contains 12 residues. From germline, CDR1 is SGHRS and CDR2 YFSETQ. V lost 4 bases and J 8 bases, leaving 12 bases between the germline ends. CDR3 sequence: CASSPQGRGYTF. The CDR3 DNA reads as TGCGCCAGCAGCCCTCAGGGGAGAGGCTACACCTTC.

The J gene is TRBJ2-5, the V gene TRBV29-1; D not certain. The CDR3 loop spans 12 amino acids. V was pared by 3 bases and J by 4 bases, with 9 bases between. CDR1 is SQVTM, CDR2 ANQGSEA, per germline. The CDR3, as DNA: TGCAGCGTTGACAACTTTCCAGAGACCCAGTACTTC. Translation gives CSVDNFPETQYF.

This chain connects TRBV21-1 to TRBJ1-1; TRBD1 reflects the table's D call only, with no check against the DNA. TRBV21-1 is listed as a pseudogene. The CDR3 has 16 amino acids. For the CDR3, the DNA is TGTGCCAGCAGCACAAGCCTCGACAGGAGGAACACTGAAGCTTTCTTT. Translated: CASSTSLDRRNTEAFF.